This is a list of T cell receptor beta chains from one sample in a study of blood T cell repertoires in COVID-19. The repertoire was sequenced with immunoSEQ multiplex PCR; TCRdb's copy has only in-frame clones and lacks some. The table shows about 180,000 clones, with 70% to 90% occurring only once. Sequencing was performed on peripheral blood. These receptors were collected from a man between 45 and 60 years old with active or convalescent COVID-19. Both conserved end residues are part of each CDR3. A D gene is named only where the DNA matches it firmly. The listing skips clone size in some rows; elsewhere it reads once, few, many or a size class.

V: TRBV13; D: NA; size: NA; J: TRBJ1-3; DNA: TGTGCCAGCAGCGCGACAGGCTTCAGCACCATATATTTT; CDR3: CASSATGFSTIYF
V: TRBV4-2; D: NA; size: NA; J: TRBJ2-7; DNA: TGTGCCAGCAGCCAAGATGTCGCTAGCGCACCCCCCTACGAGCAGTACTTC; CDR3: CASSQDVASAPPYEQYF
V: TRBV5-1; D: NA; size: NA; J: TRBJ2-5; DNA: TGCGCCAGCAGCTTATGGGGAGCGAATCAAGAGACCCAGTACTTC; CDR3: CASSLWGANQETQYF
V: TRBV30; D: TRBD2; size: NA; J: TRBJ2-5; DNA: TGTGCCTGGGGCCCGGGGCGAGCGGGGCACCAAGAGACCCAGTACTTC; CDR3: CAWGPGRAGHQETQYF
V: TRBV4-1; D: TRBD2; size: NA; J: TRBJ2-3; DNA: TGCGCCAGCAGCCAAGATCGTACTAGCGGCACAGATACGCAGTATTTT; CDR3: CASSQDRTSGTDTQYF
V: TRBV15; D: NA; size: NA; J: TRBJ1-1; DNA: TGTGCCACCAGCAGAGCGGGACAGAACACTGAAGCTTTCTTT; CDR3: CATSRAGQNTEAFF
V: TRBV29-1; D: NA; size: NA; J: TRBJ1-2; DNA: TGCAGCGTCGAAACAGGAGGCTACACCTTC; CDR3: CSVETGGYTF
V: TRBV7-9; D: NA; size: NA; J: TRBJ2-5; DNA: TGTGCCAGCAGCTTATTAGGAGCGCAAGGAGAGACCCAGTACTTC; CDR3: CASSLLGAQGETQYF
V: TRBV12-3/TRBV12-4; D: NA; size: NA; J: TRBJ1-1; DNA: TGTGCCAGCAGAGGAGGGAGGACTGAAGCTTTCTTT; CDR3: CASRGGRTEAFF
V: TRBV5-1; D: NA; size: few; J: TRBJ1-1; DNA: TGCGCCAGCAGCTTGCAGCCAACAGGGAACACTGAAGCTTTCTTT; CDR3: CASSLQPTGNTEAFF
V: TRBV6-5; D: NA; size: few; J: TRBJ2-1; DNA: TGTGCCAGCCGTTTCGCAGGAGCGGACAATGAGCAGTTCTTC; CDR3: CASRFAGADNEQFF
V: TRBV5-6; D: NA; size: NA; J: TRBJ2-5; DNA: TGTGCCAGCAGCTTGCGTACGGTCTACCAAGAGACCCAGTACTTC; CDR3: CASSLRTVYQETQYF
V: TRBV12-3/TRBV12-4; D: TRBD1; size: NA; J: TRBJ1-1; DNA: TGTGCCAGCAGCCTCAGGGGGGTTACTGAAGCTTTCTTT; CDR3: CASSLRGVTEAFF
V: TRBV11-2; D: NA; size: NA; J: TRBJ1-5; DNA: TGTGCCAGCAGCCCGGACACGCGCAATCAGCCCCAGCATTTT; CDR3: CASSPDTRNQPQHF
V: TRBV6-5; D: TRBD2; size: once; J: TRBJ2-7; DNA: TGTGCCAGCAGTTACTCTGGGGGGAGGGTTCGGGAGCAGTACTTC; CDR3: CASSYSGGRVREQYF
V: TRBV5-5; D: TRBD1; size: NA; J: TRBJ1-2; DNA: TGTGCCAGCAGTTCCGGGACAGGGGGTTACTATGGCTACACCTTC; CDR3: CASSSGTGGYYGYTF
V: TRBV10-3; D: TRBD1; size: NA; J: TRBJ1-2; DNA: TGTGCCATCAGTGAGACAGGGGGAATCTATGGCTACACCTTC; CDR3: CAISETGGIYGYTF
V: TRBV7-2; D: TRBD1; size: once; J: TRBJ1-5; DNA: TGTGCCAGCAGCCTCAGACAGGGAGATCAGCCCCAGCATTTT; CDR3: CASSLRQGDQPQHF
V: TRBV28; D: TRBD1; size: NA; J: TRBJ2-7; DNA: TGTGCCAGCAGTTCGGGACAGGTCCCCGAGCAGTACTTC; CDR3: CASSSGQVPEQYF
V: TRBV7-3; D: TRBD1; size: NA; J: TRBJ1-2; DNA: TGTGCCAGCAGCTTAACTCCGGGGACAGAGAACTATGGCTACACCTTC; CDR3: CASSLTPGTENYGYTF
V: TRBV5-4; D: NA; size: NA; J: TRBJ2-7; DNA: TGTGCCAGCAGCTTGGGACAGAACTACGAGCAGTACTTC; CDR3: CASSLGQNYEQYF
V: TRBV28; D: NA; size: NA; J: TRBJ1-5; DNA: TGTGCCAGCAGTTTCCCAGGGTTGGGTCCCCAGCATTTT; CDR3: CASSFPGLGPQHF